The TCR beta chain under discussion was sequenced for a study of T cells after yellow fever vaccination. Universal primer sites and UMIs were introduced during 5'RACE template-switching synthesis of TCR cDNA. A single record per CDR3 protein comes from TCRdb applying MiXCR to the 5' RACE reads. The sample contains 250,000 to 350,000 distinct CDR3 sequences, 6.8% of which appear only once. This clonotype was seen many times. Antigen: not known. Overall study findings and caveats: Once the booster was given, most primary-vaccination clones reappeared, at about 96% for CD4 and over 75% for CD8. A weaker secondary response peaked on day 5, the primary on day 15. Although most clonotypes did not, a small share appeared in both CD4 and CD8 compartments.

The sample in question was PBMCs, obtained 35 to 50 days after the first yellow fever vaccination. This clonotype was sampled from a man between 18 and 35 years old who received the YFV17D yellow fever vaccine.

CDR3 in amino acids: CASRGFGPLNSPLHF. The CDR3 DNA follows: TGTGCCAGCAGGGGATTTGGACCGTTAAATTCACCCCTCCACTTT. The rearrangement uses TRBV5-5 and TRBJ1-6; D unclear. Trimming removed 5 bases from V and 7 bases from J, with 16 bases in between. CDR1 is SGHKS, CDR2 YYEKEE, per germline (reference sequence). The CDR3 sequence is 15 residues long.